The T cell receptor beta chain under discussion was sequenced for a study of shared clonotypes between healthy human individuals. Study overall: Each donor contributed plates that comprised three CD4 naive, three CD4 memory, two CD8 naive and one CD8 memory.

Points on this clone: Its antigen is still unknown.

Sorted subsets were amplified in replicate PCRs using approximately 0.2 ug DNA, about 30,000 T cell genomes. Assay: immunoSEQ multiplex PCR; the TCRdb copy retains only in-frame clones and omits some. There are about 2.3 million clones in the sample; less than 95% occur only once, and approximately 0.41% lies in the top ten. The germline V and J ends were trimmed by 3 bases and 6 bases, with 12 bases remaining between them. Per the germline V gene, CDR1 is GTSNPN and CDR2 is SVGIG (reference sequence). This CDR3 comprises 12 residues. General study results and limits: Memory subsets generally showed smaller estimated richness than naive subsets did.

The receptor's source is a man aged 18-30 years in good health. Some clones in this sample may be carry-over from other donors' samples. Sequenced: naive CD4+ T cells from PBMCs. As to subset: CD45RA+ positively selected. The rearrangement joins TRBV30 to TRBJ2-7; no reliable D call. DNA for the CDR3: TGTGCCTGGAGCCCCGACTCCAGCGAGCAGTACTTC. The encoded protein is CAWSPDSSEQYF.